The clone carrying this T cell receptor beta chain has just a few counts. The entry originates in a study of blood T cell repertoires in COVID-19. In the study overall: From the United States, Italy and Spain came samples of acute and convalescent COVID-19.

Some clones are missing from TCRdb's copy, which holds only in-frame ones; the method was immunoSEQ multiplex PCR. The sample consists of 14,000 to 15,000 clones, around 88% of them appearing once. CDR3 length equals 15 residues. Germline assignment: CDR1 SGHTA and CDR2 FQGNSA. Trimming at V came to 2 bases and at J to 6 bases, leaving 3 bases not matched to a gene. The origin of this receptor is a human donor in a cohort sampled during active COVID-19. The rearrangement links TRBV7-2 to TRBJ1-6; TRBD1 aligns across 8 bases. The sequencing input was peripheral blood. The CDR3 sequence is CASSLSTGVNSPLHF. The CDR3 DNA follows: TGTGCCAGCAGCTTATCGACAGGGGTTAATTCACCCCTCCACTTT.